The rows below give T cell receptor beta chains drawn from one sample of a study of T cells in Graves' hyperthyroidism and ophthalmopathy. TCRdb recomputed calls from the multiplex PCR reads with MiXCR, one row per CDR3 protein. The sample lists about 480,000 distinct CDR3 sequences, 22% seen once, with roughly 49% in the top ten. Sequencing was performed on blood. These receptors originate from an older woman with Graves' ophthalmopathy. Both conserved end residues are part of each CDR3. A D gene is named only where the DNA matches it firmly. Expanded clones are given a class, and other clones once, few, many or no size at all.

clone size,D gene,J gene,V gene,CDR3 DNA,CDR3 protein
many,TRBD2,TRBJ2-5,TRBV12-5,TGTGCTAGTGGTTTGGTACTCTTCGGGAGGGAGCGACAAGAGACCCAGTACTTC,CASGLVLFGRERQETQYF
-,-,TRBJ1-2,TRBV3-1,TGTGCCAGCAGCCAGGACAAAGTCTACACCTTC,CASSQDKVYTF
-,-,TRBJ1-5,TRBV30,TGTGCCTGGAGTCTCACCGCCGATCAGCCCCAGCATTTT,CAWSLTADQPQHF
-,TRBD1,TRBJ1-4,TRBV25-1,TGTGCCAGCTCCGGGACAGGGTCGTACGAAAAACTGTTTTTT,CASSGTGSYEKLFF
few,-,TRBJ2-3,TRBV29-1,TGCAGCGTTGAAGATGGGCGAGATACGCAGTATTTT,CSVEDGRDTQYF
few,TRBD1,TRBJ1-1,TRBV3-1,TGTGCCAGCAGCCGAACAGGGGGACGCAACACTGAAGCTTTCTTT,CASSRTGGRNTEAFF
-,-,TRBJ1-1,TRBV5-1,TGCGCCAGCAGCTTGGTAGGTAATGACGCTTTCTTT,CASSLVGNDAFF
few,-,TRBJ1-1,TRBV3-1,TGTGCCAGCAGCCAAGCTGGGTCTGAAGCTTTCTTT,CASSQAGSEAFF
few,-,TRBJ2-7,TRBV27,TGTGCCAGCAGTTTTCTCGGGGCAGAATTCACCTACGAGCAGTACTTC,CASSFLGAEFTYEQYF
-,-,TRBJ1-1,TRBV9,TGTGCCAGCAGCGTAGCAGATAACACTGAAGCTTTCTTT,CASSVADNTEAFF
many,TRBD1,TRBJ2-2,TRBV29-1,TGCAGCGGCGGAAACAGGGGGCAGAACACCGGGGAGCTGTTTTTT,CSGGNRGQNTGELFF
-,TRBD1,TRBJ1-1,TRBV10-3,TGTGCCATCAGAACCGGGACAGAGAACACTGAAGCTTTCTTT,CAIRTGTENTEAFF
-,-,TRBJ1-2,TRBV15,TGTGCCACCAGCAGAGCTGACAACCTAAACTATGGCTACACCTTC,CATSRADNLNYGYTF
many,-,TRBJ1-2,TRBV12-3/TRBV12-4,TGTGCCAGCAGTTTTTGGATCCCGAGGGGCTACACCTTC,CASSFWIPRGYTF
-,-,TRBJ1-1,TRBV5-1,TGCGCCAGCAGCTTGGGGGGGATTGGGACTGAAGCTTTCTTT,CASSLGGIGTEAFF
-,-,TRBJ1-1,TRBV6-5,TGTGCCAGCAGTTACGGTGGCACAGGGACTCTTGGCACTGAAGCTTTCTTT,CASSYGGTGTLGTEAFF
-,-,TRBJ1-2,TRBV19,TGTGCCAGTACCAGGGGCGATAACTATGGCTACACCTTC,CASTRGDNYGYTF
-,-,TRBJ1-1,TRBV7-3,TGTGCCAGCAGCTTAATGTCGACTTCGGGGGACACTGAAGCTTTCTTT,CASSLMSTSGDTEAFF
few,-,TRBJ1-2,TRBV12-5,TGTGCTAGTGGTTTGCGGACGGAATTTAACTATGGCTACACCTTC,CASGLRTEFNYGYTF
-,TRBD2,TRBJ2-7,TRBV6-2/TRBV6-3,TGTGCCAGCAGCAGGGCGATTCCGGGACTAGCGGGAGGGAGGGCCGAGCAGTACTTC,CASSRAIPGLAGGRAEQYF
-,-,TRBJ2-1,TRBV11-1,TGTGCCAGCAGCTTAGAGCTAGGGACCCGCGGCGGGAATGAGCAGTTCTTC,CASSLELGTRGGNEQFF
-,-,TRBJ2-1,TRBV20-1,TGCAGTGCTGGCCTTTCGAGTAGCTCCTACAATGAGCAGTTCTTC,CSAGLSSSSYNEQFF
-,-,TRBJ1-5,TRBV28,TGTGCCAGCAGCTTAGTGGGATCGGATTCCTCCAATCAGCCCCAGCATTTT,CASSLVGSDSSNQPQHF
-,-,TRBJ1-5,TRBV20-1,TGCAGTGCTCACACCCCCGGGACTGTCAATCAGCCCCAGCATTTT,CSAHTPGTVNQPQHF
few,TRBD2,TRBJ2-3,TRBV9,TGTGCCAGCAGCGTAGGTCTAGCGGGAGGGCCGGGCACAGATACGCAGTATTTT,CASSVGLAGGPGTDTQYF
many,TRBD1,TRBJ1-1,TRBV20-1,TGCAGTGCTAGGAGGACAGGGTACGCTTTCTTT,CSARRTGYAFF
-,TRBD1,TRBJ2-7,TRBV3-1,TGTGCCAGCAGGGAGCGGGACAGGGGCTCCTACGAGCAGTACTTC,CASRERDRGSYEQYF
-,-,TRBJ2-1,TRBV7-9,TGTGCCAGCAGCTCTCCCCGGGACCACCGCGCGGCAGAGCAGTTCTTC,CASSSPRDHRAAEQFF
-,-,TRBJ1-2,TRBV6-5,TGTGCCAGCAGTTACCCGCCAGGGGACCATCTTTACTATGGCTACACCTTC,CASSYPPGDHLYYGYTF
many,-,TRBJ1-1,TRBV20-1,TGCAGTGCTAGGGGATTTGGGGCGGGGACTGAAGCTTTCTTT,CSARGFGAGTEAFF
few,TRBD2,TRBJ2-7,TRBV7-2,TGTGCCAGCAGCGGCGGCCTAGCGGGAGCTCTCGAGCAGTACTTC,CASSGGLAGALEQYF
many,-,TRBJ2-5,TRBV12-3/TRBV12-4,TGTGCCAGCAGTTTCGCAGCGGGAGAGACCCAGTACTTC,CASSFAAGETQYF
few,-,TRBJ1-2,TRBV3-1,TGTGCCAGCAGCCAAGAAGGGGGTCGGGCTGGCGGCTACACCTTC,CASSQEGGRAGGYTF
-,TRBD2,TRBJ2-3,TRBV28,TGTGGCAGCAGCCCAACTAGCGGAGGGCTAAGAGGCACAGATACGCAGTATTTT,CGSSPTSGGLRGTDTQYF
few,TRBD1,TRBJ2-7,TRBV10-3,TGTGCCATCAGTGAGTCCAGACAGGGCCCCTACGAGCAGTACTTC,CAISESRQGPYEQYF
few,-,TRBJ2-7,TRBV11-2,TGTGCCAGCAGTTTCGATTCCCTGCGGTCCTACGAGCAGTACTTC,CASSFDSLRSYEQYF
many,TRBD1,TRBJ2-3,TRBV12-3/TRBV12-4,TGTGCCAGCAGACTTTCCGGGACAGGGCGAGTCACAGATACGCAGTATTTT,CASRLSGTGRVTDTQYF
few,TRBD1,TRBJ1-1,TRBV6-1,TGTGCCAGCAGTTGGGACAGGGTGATGACTGAAGCTTTCTTT,CASSWDRVMTEAFF
many,-,TRBJ1-5,TRBV7-8,TGTGCCAGCAGCCTGACCCTTCATAGGGTGAGTCAGCCCCAGCATTTT,CASSLTLHRVSQPQHF
few,TRBD2,TRBJ2-3,TRBV9,TGTGCCAGCAGCGACCGGACTAGTCTTAGCACAGATACGCAGTATTTT,CASSDRTSLSTDTQYF
once,-,TRBJ2-7,TRBV6-2/TRBV6-3,TGTGCCAGCAGTTTAGACAGCCGCTACGAGCAGTACTTC,CASSLDSRYEQYF
few,TRBD2,TRBJ2-7,TRBV6-1,TGTGCCAGCAGTGGATCCGGGGGGGTAGGAGGAGAGCAGTACTTC,CASSGSGGVGGEQYF
many,-,TRBJ1-2,TRBV7-2,TGTGCCAGCAGCTTAGTGGGACCGGAGATCTATGGCTACACCTTC,CASSLVGPEIYGYTF
many,TRBD1,TRBJ1-5,TRBV7-2,TGTGCCAGCAGCATCCGACAGGGGGATCAGCCCCAGCATTTT,CASSIRQGDQPQHF
-,-,TRBJ1-5,TRBV19,TGTGCCAGTAGTATTTGGGGGGGAAGGGGCAATCAGCCCCAGCATTTT,CASSIWGGRGNQPQHF
-,TRBD1,TRBJ1-2,TRBV6-1,TGTGCCAGCAGTGCGACAGGGGGTCACTATGGCTACACCTTC,CASSATGGHYGYTF
-,TRBD1,TRBJ1-1,TRBV29-1,TGCAGCGTAGTAAGGGGGCCCCCGAACACTGAAGCTTTCTTT,CSVVRGPPNTEAFF
-,-,TRBJ2-3,TRBV7-9,TGTGCCAGCAGCTTAACTACTAGCACAGATACGCAGTATTTT,CASSLTTSTDTQYF
-,TRBD1,TRBJ2-7,TRBV18,TGTGCCAGCTCCCCCGGGACAGCACTAACCTACGAGCAGTACTTC,CASSPGTALTYEQYF
-,TRBD2,TRBJ2-7,TRBV19,TGTGCCAGTAGTATACGGAGCGGGAGGGTCGACGAGCAGTACTTC,CASSIRSGRVDEQYF
many,-,TRBJ1-1,TRBV20-1,TGCAGTGCTAGAGATCGTGGGGGACGGTGGGACACTGAAGCTTTCTTT,CSARDRGGRWDTEAFF
few,-,TRBJ1-4,TRBV12-3/TRBV12-4,TGTGCCAGCAGTTTAGGTTGGGTTCTTGGGGAAAAACTGTTTTTT,CASSLGWVLGEKLFF
-,-,TRBJ2-7,TRBV6-2/TRBV6-3,TGTGCCAGCAGTTACTCGCTACAGGGAGGGGATCAGGAGCAGTACTTC,CASSYSLQGGDQEQYF
many,TRBD2,TRBJ2-1,TRBV7-3,TGTGCCAGCAGCTCCGCCGGGAGGGGCTCCTACAATGAGCAGTTCTTC,CASSSAGRGSYNEQFF
-,TRBD1,TRBJ2-2,TRBV7-2,TGTGCCAGCAGCCAACCGGCAGGGGGCGCTACCGGGGAGCTGTTTTTT,CASSQPAGGATGELFF
many,TRBD1,TRBJ1-1,TRBV29-1,TGCAGCGTTCAACAAGGACAGGGGGCGTCTGAAGCTTTCTTT,CSVQQGQGASEAFF
-,TRBD1,TRBJ2-3,TRBV20-1,TGCAGTGCTAGAGAGGACAGGGGACCGAGGGATACGCAGTATTTT,CSAREDRGPRDTQYF